This TCR beta chain was found in a study of blood T cell repertoires in COVID-19. CDR3 length: 14 amino acids. From germline, CDR1 is LNHDA and CDR2 SQIVND (reference sequence). V lost 3 bases and J lost 3, with 11 bases in between. Assay: immunoSEQ multiplex PCR; the TCRdb copy retains only in-frame clones and omits some. The data contain 75,000 to 85,000 clones, around 90% of them singletons. The chain carries TRBV19 and TRBJ2-5; D gene ambiguous. The material sequenced was peripheral blood. The sequence derives from a human donor in a cohort sampled during active COVID-19. CDR3: CASSMVLAEETQYF. Written as DNA, the CDR3 is TGTGCCAGTAGTATGGTGCTGGCTGAAGAGACCCAGTACTTC.